This T cell receptor (beta chain) came from a study of human T cells and chemical hapten exposure. What the library attached to individual cDNA molecules were unique molecular identifiers. As handled by the study authors: The number of TCRs in each sample had a median of around 96,000 and spanned roughly 23,224 to 750,000. Each CDR3 protein is one row after TCRdb ran MiXCR on the RACE reads. The V and J calls were determined by TCRdb, not by the authors. The table lists 150,000 to 200,000 distinct CDR3 sequences, about 14% of them singletons. Comment on this clonotype: Its cognate antigen is unknown.

The study, taken as a whole, reports: DPC sensitization produced no change in TCRs with frequency above 1 in 1000. Controls had significantly fewer large CDR3 similarity clusters than were formed by expanded TCRs.

The CDR3 sequence is 14 residues long. Germline CDR1 DFQATT, CDR2 SNEGSKA (reference sequence). Trimming removed 6 bases from V and 1 base from J; junction bases left unmatched: 7. Time point noted: patch test 1, 2 weeks after DPC sensitization. The treatment denotes: therapeutic diphenylcyclopropenone sensitization with weekly scalp DPC. This specimen consisted of whole blood, obtained in connection with sensitization to the hapten diphenylcyclopropenone (DPC). The chain is built from TRBV20-1 and TRBJ2-7, with 9 bases matching TRBD2. The TCR sequence derives from a woman in her 30s with alopecia areata. Some clones in this sample may be carry-over from other donors' samples. CDR3 sequence (DNA): TGCAGTGCCAATAGCGGGAGCAGTTCCTACGAGCAGTACTTC. Residues: CSANSGSSSYEQYF.